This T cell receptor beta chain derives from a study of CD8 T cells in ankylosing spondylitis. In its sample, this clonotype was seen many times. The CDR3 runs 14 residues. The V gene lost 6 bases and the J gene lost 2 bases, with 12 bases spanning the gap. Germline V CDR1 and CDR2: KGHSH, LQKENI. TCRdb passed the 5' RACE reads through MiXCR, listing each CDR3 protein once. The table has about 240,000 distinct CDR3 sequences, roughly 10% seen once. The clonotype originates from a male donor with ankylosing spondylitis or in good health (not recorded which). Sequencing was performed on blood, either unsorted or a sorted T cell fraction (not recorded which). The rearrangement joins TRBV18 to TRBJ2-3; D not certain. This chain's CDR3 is CASSPIAVTDTQYF. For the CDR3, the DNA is TGTGCCAGCTCTCCTATTGCGGTCACAGATACGCAGTATTTT.